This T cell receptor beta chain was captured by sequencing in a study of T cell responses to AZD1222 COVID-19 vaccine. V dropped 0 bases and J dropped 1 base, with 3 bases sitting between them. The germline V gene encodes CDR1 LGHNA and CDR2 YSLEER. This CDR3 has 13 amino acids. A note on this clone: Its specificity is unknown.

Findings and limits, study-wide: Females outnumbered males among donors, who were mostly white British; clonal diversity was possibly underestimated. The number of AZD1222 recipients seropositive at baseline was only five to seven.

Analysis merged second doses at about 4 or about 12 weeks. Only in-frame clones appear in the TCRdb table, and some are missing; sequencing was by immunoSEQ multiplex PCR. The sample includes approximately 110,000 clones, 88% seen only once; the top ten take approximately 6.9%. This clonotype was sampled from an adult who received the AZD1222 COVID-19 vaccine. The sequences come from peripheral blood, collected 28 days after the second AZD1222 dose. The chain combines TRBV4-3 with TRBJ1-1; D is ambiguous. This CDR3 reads CASSQDGNTEAFF. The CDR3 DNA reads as TGCGCCAGCAGCCAAGACGGGAACACTGAAGCTTTCTTT.